The TCR beta chain under discussion was sequenced for a study of blood T cell repertoires in COVID-19. The wider study: COVID-19 samples, acute and convalescent, were from the United States, Italy and Spain. PBMCs, B-cell-depleted T cells, or T cells provided the cDNA or gDNA that made up the material.

Original processing notes: From reference gene primer amplification, estimates of nucleated cell counts were derived. The table came from immunoSEQ multiplex PCR; TCRdb's copy has only in-frame clones and leaves some out. Clonal size and the V and J genes are those of that table, whereas D and trimming came from the DNA. The table lists approximately 120,000 clones, about 89% of them singletons. The sample comprised peripheral blood. The source of this sequence is a human donor with acute or convalescent COVID-19. The donor label of this sample is uncertain.

The DNA for the CDR3 is TGTGCCAGCAGCCCAAAACAGGGGGCCCCTACCTACGAGCAGTACTTC. Translation: CASSPKQGAPTYEQYF. The rearrangement uses TRBV7-9 and TRBJ2-7; TRBD1 matches at 9 bases. The trim removed 5 bases at V and 2 bases at J, leaving 10 bases unmatched. Germline loops: CDR1 SEHNR, CDR2 FQNEAQ (reference sequence). There are 16 residues in the CDR3.